Following are 32 T cell receptor beta chains from one sample sequenced in a study of T cell changes during pregnancy in multiple sclerosis. Measured with immunoSEQ multiplex PCR; TCRdb has only the in-frame clones, and not every one. The sample lists 64,000 or so clones, over 95% occurring once. Sequencing was performed on CD8+ T cells from peripheral blood mononuclear cells, taken after pregnancy. The receptor set was obtained from a female donor with multiple sclerosis, enrolled in a pregnancy study.

This rearrangement joins TRBV9 to TRBJ2-1, with 9 bases that match TRBD2. The CDR3 is 19 residues long. J was trimmed by 0 bases and V by 0 bases; bases with no gene match: 10. CDR1 and CDR2 from the germline V gene are SGDLS and YYNGEE. The CDR3 is CASSVVGTSTHSSYNEQFF. The CDR3 nucleotides read TGTGCCAGCAGCGTAGTTGGGACTAGCACCCATAGCTCCTACAATGAGCAGTTCTTC.

The chain couples TRBV7-9 to TRBJ1-3; 10 bases agree with TRBD1. Germline V gene data show CDR1 as SEHNR and CDR2 as FQNEAQ (reference sequence). The CDR3 loop spans 16 amino acids. V lost 4 bases, J lost 2 bases, and 5 bases stayed unmatched. The CDR3 region has the DNA TGTGCCAGCAGCTCATTGGGACAGGGGCCTGGAAACACCATATATTTT. Translated, it gives CASSSLGQGPGNTIYF.

The chain uses TRBV2 and TRBJ2-3, with TRBD2 matching over 7 bases. Germline V lookup: CDR1 SNHLY, CDR2 FYNNEI. CDR3 length: 17 amino acids. V lost 8 bases, J lost 0 bases, and 14 bases stayed unmatched. Here the CDR3 reads CASSYTSEPSSTDTQYF. The DNA of the CDR3 is TGTGCCAGCTCCTACACTAGCGAGCCCTCTAGCACAGATACGCAGTATTTT.

The V call is TRBV27, the J call TRBJ2-1; TRBD2 agrees at 15 bases. The junction had 16 bases not matched to a gene; V was cut back by 5 bases and J by 8 bases. Looked up from germline, CDR1 is MNHEY and CDR2 is SMNVEV (reference sequence). The CDR3 spans 19 residues. The CDR3 sequence is CASSRSGTSGRSLGDEQFF. CDR3 bases: TGTGCCAGCAGTCGATCGGGGACTAGCGGGAGGTCCTTAGGGGATGAGCAGTTCTTC.

The V gene is TRBV4-1, the J gene TRBJ1-6; D not certain. The CDR3 contains 15 residues. Germline lookup yields CDR1 MGHRA and CDR2 YSYEKL. Trimming pared 4 bases from V and 6 bases from J, leaving 13 bases between. For the CDR3, the DNA is TGCGCCAGCAGCCGTGAGTCGCGCGCTAATTCACCCCTCCACTTT. Its protein product is CASSRESRANSPLHF.

The chain uses TRBV4-1 and TRBJ2-7; TRBD1 agrees at 9 bases. This CDR3 comprises 15 residues. Germline V lookup: CDR1 MGHRA, CDR2 YSYEKL. Trimming cost V 4 bases and J 5 bases; bases outside gene matches: 9. The CDR3 loop is CASSLDRGSPDEQYF. CDR3 DNA sequence: TGCGCCAGCAGCCTGGACAGGGGCAGCCCCGACGAGCAGTACTTC.

This clone was observed a single time. The V call is TRBV5-4, the J call TRBJ2-1; D is undetermined. Germline CDR1 and CDR2: SGHNT and YYREEE (reference sequence). The length of the CDR3 is 14 residues. V shed 2 bases and J shed 7 bases, with 13 bases lying between them. CDR3 DNA: TGTGCCAGCAGCTTCGTTCCCGGGTCGAATGAGCAGTTCTTC. Protein: CASSFVPGSNEQFF.

The sample holds a few counts of this clone. V gene TRBV6-5 combines with J gene TRBJ1-1, with D perhaps matching TRBD1 (5 bases). The CDR3 length is 14 residues. CDR1 and CDR2 (germline): MNHEY, SVGAGI. With 3 bases removed from V and 1 base from J, the gap between germline ends came to 9 bases. CDR3: CASSYRGGNTEAFF. The CDR3 DNA sequence: TGTGCCAGCAGTTATCGGGGGGGGAACACTGAAGCTTTCTTT.

The genes are TRBV6-6 and TRBJ1-4; perhaps TRBD1 as D (5 bases). Germline V gene data show CDR1 as MNHNY and CDR2 as SVGAGI (reference sequence). V was shortened by 6 bases and J by 4 bases, with 12 bases between the two germline ends. The CDR3 is 14 residues long. This CDR3 reads CASRPGLDNEKLFF. CDR3 DNA sequence: TGTGCCAGCAGACCGGGACTCGATAATGAAAAACTGTTTTTT.

This rearrangement joins TRBV7-9 to TRBJ1-3, with 8 nucleotides matching TRBD1. Looked up from germline, CDR1 is SEHNR and CDR2 is FQNEAQ (reference sequence). The CDR3 contains 16 residues. J gave up 2 bases and V 5 bases, and 8 bases lay outside the gene matches. The CDR3 sequence is CASSPPTGETGNTIYF. The CDR3 DNA sequence: TGTGCCAGCAGCCCCCCGACAGGGGAGACTGGAAACACCATATATTTT.

In nucleotides, the CDR3 is TGTGCCAGCACCGGAGGGGATCATACGCAGTATTTT. Amino acid sequence: CASTGGDHTQYF. V is TRBV5-6 and J is TRBJ2-3, with TRBD2 as a possible D gene (6 bases). Germline assignment: CDR1 SGHDT and CDR2 YYEEEE. The CDR3 consists of 12 residues. V dropped 6 bases and J dropped 7 bases, with 12 bases sitting between them.

The chain couples TRBV27 to TRBJ1-1; D is uncertain. Per germline, CDR1 MNHEY and CDR2 SMNVEV (reference sequence). The CDR3 is 14 residues long. The V and J ends lost 6 bases and 1 base respectively, with 12 bases between them. The CDR3 loop reads CASRWATQNTEAFF. In DNA form, the CDR3 reads TGTGCCAGCAGGTGGGCGACACAGAACACTGAAGCTTTCTTT.

Concerning this clone itself: Relative to the germline gene, one junction end is altered; a read error may explain this. The chain recombines TRBV28 with TRBJ1-5; D gene ambiguous. Germline values: CDR1 MDHEN, CDR2 SYDVKM. The CDR3 loop spans 11 amino acids. In DNA form, the CDR3 reads TGTGCCAGCAGTGTCTCGGCGGCCCGATATTTT. It encodes CASSVSAARYF.

The chain carries TRBV7-6 and TRBJ1-2; the D is unclear. CDR3 length: 16 residues. Between the trimmed V and J ends, which lost 4 bases and 2 bases, there was a span of 17 bases. The germline gives CDR1 SGHVS, CDR2 FNYEAQ. In DNA, the CDR3 is TGTGCCAGCAGCTCAGACGTAGCGGGGTGGAACTATGGCTACACCTTC. This codes for CASSSDVAGWNYGYTF.

The genes are TRBV6-5 and TRBJ2-7, with D perhaps matching TRBD1 (5 bases). Germline CDR1 is MNHEY and CDR2 is SVGAGI. The CDR3 is 13 amino acids. Trimming left V 6 bases short and J 2 bases short, with 11 bases between. The chain's CDR3 is CASSPTAPYEQYF. The CDR3 DNA reads as TGTGCCAGCAGCCCGACAGCTCCCTACGAGCAGTACTTC.

CDR3 in DNA: TGCGCCAGCAGCTTTGGATTGGACACTTCCTACGAGCAGTACTTC. Translated: CASSFGLDTSYEQYF. The V call is TRBV5-1, the J call TRBJ2-7, with D perhaps TRBD1 (5 bases). V was clipped by 2 bases and J by 1 base, with 13 bases between them. Germline CDR1 reads SGHRS; CDR2 reads YFSETQ. The length of the CDR3 is 15 residues.

This clone is a singleton in its sample. The CDR3 nucleotides are TGCGCCAGCAGCTCCCCGGCCGGGGTGGACACCGGGGAGCTGTTTTTT. This gives the protein CASSSPAGVDTGELFF. V is TRBV5-1 and J is TRBJ2-2, with a possible D match to TRBD2 (5 bases). V was shortened by 3 bases and J by 3 bases, with 15 bases between the two germline ends. The CDR3 consists of 16 residues. Germline CDR1 reads SGHRS; CDR2 reads YFSETQ. Together with reference TRBV5-1 and TRBJ2-2, the CDR3 gives the full variable domain: KAGVTQTPRYLIKTRGQQVTLSCSPISGHRSVSWYQQTPGQGLQFLFEYFSETQRNKGNFPGRFSGRQFSNSRSEMNVSTLELGDSALYLCASSSPAGVDTGELFFGEGSRLTVL.

The rearrangement links TRBV19 to TRBJ2-2; the D gene is possibly TRBD2 (5 bases). Germline assignment: CDR1 LNHDA and CDR2 SQIVND (reference sequence). Trimming pared 5 bases from V and 4 bases from J, leaving 17 bases between. This CDR3 is 16 amino acids long. CDR3 sequence (DNA): TGTGCCAGTAGTTTGGGAGCCGGGCGGAGCACCGGGGAGCTGTTTTTT. Protein sequence: CASSLGAGRSTGELFF.

The V gene is TRBV27, the J gene TRBJ1-4; D remains ambiguous. CDR1 is MNHEY and CDR2 is SMNVEV in the germline V gene (reference sequence). Trimming pared 3 bases from V and 8 bases from J, leaving 7 bases between. CDR3 length equals 12 residues. For the CDR3, the DNA is TGTGCCAGCAGTTTCGATGGCGAAAAACTGTTTTTT. It codes for CASSFDGEKLFF.

In this sample, this clone turned up once. J is TRBJ2-1 and V is TRBV10-2; 7 bases fit TRBD2. The CDR3 runs to 15 residues. With V trimmed by 1 base and J by 9 bases, 9 bases remained unmatched. Germline loops: CDR1 WSHSY, CDR2 SAAADI. CDR3 sequence (DNA): TGCGCCAGCAGTGAGTACCGGGAGGCGGGGCTTGAGCAGTTCTTC. Protein product: CASSEYREAGLEQFF.

This clone was seen once. V gene TRBV7-9 combines with J gene TRBJ2-7; D ambiguous. The V end lost 5 bases, the J end lost 4 bases, and 15 bases lay between the germline ends. CDR3 size: 14 residues. Germline V gene lookup returns CDR1 SEHNR and CDR2 FQNEAQ (reference sequence). CDR3 region: CASSPAESTYEQYF. The DNA of the CDR3 is TGTGCCAGCAGCCCTGCCGAGTCGACTTACGAGCAGTACTTC.

The CDR3 DNA sequence: TGTGCCAGCAGCCACGAGCTCCTAGCGGGGGGCTACAATGAGCAGTTCTTC. It is translated as CASSHELLAGGYNEQFF. The gene calls are TRBV14 and TRBJ2-1; the match to TRBD2 covers 11 bases. The V gene's germline CDR1 is SGHDN and CDR2 FVKESK. With 3 bases clipped from V and 3 bases from J, the junction kept 7 bases outside the gene matches. CDR3 size: 17 residues.

The gene calls are TRBV5-1 and TRBJ2-7; the match to TRBD2 covers 10 bases. Losses at the gene ends were 5 bases for V and 3 bases for J; bases not matched to a gene: 5. CDR3 size: 14 residues. The V gene's germline CDR1 is SGHRS and CDR2 YFSETQ. CDR3 DNA: TGCGCCAGCAGTAGGGCTAGCGGGAGCTACGAGCAGTACTTC. This translates into CASSRASGSYEQYF.

The chain combines TRBV2 with TRBJ2-6, with D possibly matching TRBD1 (5 bases). The germline V and J ends were trimmed by 11 bases and 3 bases, with 23 bases remaining between them. In germline, CDR1 is SNHLY, CDR2 FYNNEI. The CDR3 spans 17 residues. The CDR3 sequence is CASLIRRDEDGANVLTF. The CDR3 DNA reads TGTGCCTCACTAATACGCAGGGATGAGGATGGGGCCAACGTCCTGACTTTC.

The chain employs TRBV15 and TRBJ2-2, with D maybe TRBD2 (6 bases). Trimming shortened V by 2 bases and J by 4 bases, and 17 bases separated the two germline ends. Germline lookup yields CDR1 LNHNV and CDR2 YYDKDF (reference sequence). The CDR3 consists of 17 residues. The CDR3 coding sequence is TGTGCCACCAGCAGAAGCACGTCGGGACTTAGCACCGGGGAGCTGTTTTTT. Protein: CATSRSTSGLSTGELFF.

This sequence joins TRBV28 and TRBJ2-1; D not resolved. Trimming took 1 base from V and 13 from J, leaving 11 bases between them. The CDR3 has 12 residues. Germline-derived CDR1 and CDR2 are MDHEN and SYDVKM. CDR3 nucleotide sequence: TGTGCCAGCAGTTTATCCCCGACTGTTCAGTTCTTC. It specifies CASSLSPTVQFF. The variable domain in full, with the rest retrieved from reference TRBV28 and TRBJ2-1, is DVKVTQSSRYLVKRTGEKVFLECVQDMDHENMFWYRQDPGLGLRLIYFSYDVKMKEKGDIPEGYSVSREKKERFSLILESASTNQTSMYLCASSLSPTVQFFGPGTRLTVL.

This clone occurred once. This chain joins TRBV29-1 and TRBJ2-1; tentatively, D is TRBD1 (5 bases). The germline CDR1 and CDR2 sequences are SQVTM and ANQGSEA. This CDR3 contains 13 residues. Trimming removed 5 bases from V and 7 bases from J, with 15 bases in between. CDR3 sequence: CSVTPGQGNEQFF. DNA for the CDR3: TGCAGCGTTACCCCAGGGCAAGGGAATGAGCAGTTCTTC.

J is TRBJ1-2 and V is TRBV4-1, with 7 bases that match TRBD1. Trimming took 4 bases from V and 2 from J; bases not matched to a gene: 4. The CDR3 has 14 amino acids. Per the germline V gene, CDR1 is MGHRA and CDR2 is YSYEKL. The CDR3 bases are TGCGCCAGCAGCCTCCTACAGGGGAACTATGGCTACACCTTC. Translation: CASSLLQGNYGYTF.

This chain connects TRBV5-6 to TRBJ2-1; 7 bases align to TRBD1. The CDR3 sequence is 16 residues long. In germline, CDR1 is SGHDT, CDR2 YYEEEE. V dropped 3 bases and J dropped 4; count of bases not matched to a gene: 10. CDR3 protein: CASSYRGHTNYNEQFF. For the CDR3, the DNA is TGTGCCAGCAGCTACAGGGGACACACTAATTACAATGAGCAGTTCTTC.

This chain connects TRBV5-8 to TRBJ2-7, with a possible D match to TRBD1 (5 bases). V was pared by 4 bases and J by 3 bases, with 14 bases between. This CDR3 has 14 residues. Germline-derived CDR1 and CDR2 are SGHTS and YDEGEE. CDR3 in amino acids: CASSPPGRDYEQYF. CDR3 DNA: TGTGCCAGCAGCCCGCCGGGCAGGGACTACGAGCAGTACTTC. Supplemented by reference TRBV5-8 and TRBJ2-7, the full variable domain reads EAGVTQSPTHLIKTRGQQATLRCSPISGHTSVYWYQQALGLGLQFLLWYDEGEERNRGNFPPRFSGRQFPNYSSELNVNALELEDSALYLCASSPPGRDYEQYFGPGTRLTVT.

The chain recombines TRBV6-5 with TRBJ2-1; TRBD2 agrees at 12 bases. CDR3 length equals 15 residues. Germline assignment: CDR1 MNHEY and CDR2 SVGAGI. J was trimmed by 9 bases and V by 0 bases; bases with no gene match: 3. The CDR3 coding sequence is TGTGCCAGCAGTTACTCGACTAGCGGGAGCGCTGAGCAGTTCTTC. Protein: CASSYSTSGSAEQFF.

The chain is built from TRBV27 and TRBJ2-3; D is ambiguous. CDR1 is MNHEY and CDR2 is SMNVEV in the germline V gene (reference sequence). V lost 3 bases, J lost 0 bases, and 10 bases lay in between. The CDR3 spans 15 residues. The CDR3 spells CASSFTESSTDTQYF. The CDR3 DNA is TGTGCCAGCAGTTTCACTGAATCTAGCACAGATACGCAGTATTTT.